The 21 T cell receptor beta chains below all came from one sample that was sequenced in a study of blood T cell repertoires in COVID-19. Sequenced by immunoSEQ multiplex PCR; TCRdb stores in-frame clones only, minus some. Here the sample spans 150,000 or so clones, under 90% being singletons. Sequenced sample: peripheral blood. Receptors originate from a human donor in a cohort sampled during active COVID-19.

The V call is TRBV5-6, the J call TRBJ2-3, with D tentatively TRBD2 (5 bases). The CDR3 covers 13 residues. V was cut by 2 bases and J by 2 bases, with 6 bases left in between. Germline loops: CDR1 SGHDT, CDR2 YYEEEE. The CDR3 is CASSLAVTDTQYF. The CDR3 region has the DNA TGTGCCAGCAGCTTAGCGGTCACAGATACGCAGTATTTT.

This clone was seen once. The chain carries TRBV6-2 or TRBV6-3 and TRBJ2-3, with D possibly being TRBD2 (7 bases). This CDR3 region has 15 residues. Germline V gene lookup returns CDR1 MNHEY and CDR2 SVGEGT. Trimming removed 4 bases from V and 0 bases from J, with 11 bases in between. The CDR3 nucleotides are TGTGCCAGCAGTTCACGGGGGGCGAGCACAGATACGCAGTATTTT. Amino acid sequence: CASSSRGASTDTQYF.

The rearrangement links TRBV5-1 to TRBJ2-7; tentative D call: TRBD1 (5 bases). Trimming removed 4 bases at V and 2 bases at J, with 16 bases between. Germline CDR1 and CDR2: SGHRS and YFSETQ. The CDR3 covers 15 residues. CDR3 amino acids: CASSLQEGAPYEQYF. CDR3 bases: TGCGCCAGCAGCCTTCAGGAAGGGGCTCCCTACGAGCAGTACTTC.

CDR3 sequence reads: CASSAGRGNTEAFF. For the CDR3, the DNA is TGTGCCAGCAGCGCGGGACGGGGGAACACTGAAGCTTTCTTT. The J gene is TRBJ1-1, the V gene TRBV7-3; TRBD1 is a possible D gene (5 bases). This CDR3 spans 14 amino acids. The V end was cut by 5 bases, the J end by 1 base, with 11 bases between. The germline V gene encodes CDR1 SGHTA and CDR2 FQGTGA.

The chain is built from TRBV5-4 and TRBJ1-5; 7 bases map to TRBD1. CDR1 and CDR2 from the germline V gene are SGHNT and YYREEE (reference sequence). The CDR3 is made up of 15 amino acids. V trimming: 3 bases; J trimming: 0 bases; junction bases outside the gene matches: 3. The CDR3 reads CASSSGTDSNQPQHF. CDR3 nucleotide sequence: TGTGCCAGCAGCTCTGGGACAGATAGCAATCAGCCCCAGCATTTT.

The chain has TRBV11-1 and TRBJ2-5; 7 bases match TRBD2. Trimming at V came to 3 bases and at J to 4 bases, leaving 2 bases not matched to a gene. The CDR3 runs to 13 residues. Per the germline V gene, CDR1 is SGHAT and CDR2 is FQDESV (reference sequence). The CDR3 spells CASSFERGETQYF. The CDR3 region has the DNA TGTGCCAGCAGCTTCGAGCGGGGAGAGACCCAGTACTTC.

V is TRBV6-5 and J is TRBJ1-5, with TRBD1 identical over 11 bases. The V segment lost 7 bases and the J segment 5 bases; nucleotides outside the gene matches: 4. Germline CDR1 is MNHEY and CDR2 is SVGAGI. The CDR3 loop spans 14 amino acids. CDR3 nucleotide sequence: TGTGCCAGCACAAGGACAGGGGGCGATCAGCCCCAGCATTTT. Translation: CASTRTGGDQPQHF.

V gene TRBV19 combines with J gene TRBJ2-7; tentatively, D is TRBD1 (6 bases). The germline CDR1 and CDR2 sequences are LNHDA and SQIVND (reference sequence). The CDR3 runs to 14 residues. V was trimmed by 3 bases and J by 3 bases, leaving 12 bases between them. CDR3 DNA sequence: TGTGCCAGTAGTATGAGGACAGATTACTACGAGCAGTACTTC. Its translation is CASSMRTDYYEQYF.

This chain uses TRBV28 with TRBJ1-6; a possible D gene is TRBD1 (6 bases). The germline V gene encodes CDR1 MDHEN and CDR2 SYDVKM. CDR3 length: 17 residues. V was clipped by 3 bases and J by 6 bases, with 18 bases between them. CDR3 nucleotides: TGTGCCAGCAGTTTCCTTGCCACAGGGCAGAGTAATTCACCCCTCCACTTT. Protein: CASSFLATGQSNSPLHF.

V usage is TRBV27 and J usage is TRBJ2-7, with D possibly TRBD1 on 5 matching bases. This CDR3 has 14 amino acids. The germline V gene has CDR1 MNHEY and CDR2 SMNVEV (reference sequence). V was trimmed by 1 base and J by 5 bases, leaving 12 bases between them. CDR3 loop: CASSLYAGLDEQYF. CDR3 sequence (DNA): TGTGCCAGCAGTTTATACGCAGGGCTAGACGAGCAGTACTTC.

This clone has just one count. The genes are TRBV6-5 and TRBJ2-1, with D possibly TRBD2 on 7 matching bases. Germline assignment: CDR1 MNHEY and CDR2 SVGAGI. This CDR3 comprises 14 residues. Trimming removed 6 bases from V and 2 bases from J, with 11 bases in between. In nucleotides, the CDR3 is TGTGCCAGCAGGAAGGGGGGGGCCTACAATGAGCAGTTCTTC. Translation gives CASRKGGAYNEQFF.

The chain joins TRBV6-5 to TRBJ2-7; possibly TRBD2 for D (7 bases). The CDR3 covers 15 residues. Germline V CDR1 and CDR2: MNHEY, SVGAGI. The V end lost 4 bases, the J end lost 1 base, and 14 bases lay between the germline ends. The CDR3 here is CASSWGRGFSYEQYF. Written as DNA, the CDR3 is TGTGCCAGCAGTTGGGGGCGGGGGTTTTCCTACGAGCAGTACTTC.

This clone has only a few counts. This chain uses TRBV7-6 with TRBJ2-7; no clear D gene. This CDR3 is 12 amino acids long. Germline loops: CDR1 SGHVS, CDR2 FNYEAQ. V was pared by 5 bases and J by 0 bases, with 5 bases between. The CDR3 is CASSGSSYEQYF. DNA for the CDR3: TGTGCCAGCAGCGGCAGCTCCTACGAGCAGTACTTC.

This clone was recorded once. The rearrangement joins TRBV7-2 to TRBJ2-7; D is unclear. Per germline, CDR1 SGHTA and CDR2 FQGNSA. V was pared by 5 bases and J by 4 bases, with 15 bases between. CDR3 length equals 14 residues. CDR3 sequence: CASSHAKTEYEQYF. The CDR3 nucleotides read TGTGCCAGCAGCCACGCCAAGACTGAATACGAGCAGTACTTC.

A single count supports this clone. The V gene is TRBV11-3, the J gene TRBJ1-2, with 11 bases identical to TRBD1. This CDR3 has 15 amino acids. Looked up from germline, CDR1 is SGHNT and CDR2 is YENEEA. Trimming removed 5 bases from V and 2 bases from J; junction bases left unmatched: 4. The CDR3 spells CASSPGTGGNYGYTF. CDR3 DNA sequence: TGTGCCAGCAGCCCGGGGACAGGGGGGAACTATGGCTACACCTTC.

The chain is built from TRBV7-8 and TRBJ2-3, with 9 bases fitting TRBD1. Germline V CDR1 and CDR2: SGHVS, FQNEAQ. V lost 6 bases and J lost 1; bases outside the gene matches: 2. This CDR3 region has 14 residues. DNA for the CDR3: TGTGCCAGCAGATACAGGGGGCGCACAGATACGCAGTATTTT. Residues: CASRYRGRTDTQYF.

This CDR3 is CASSPTGQGGDTQYF. The CDR3 bases are TGCGCCAGCAGCCCAACCGGACAGGGAGGAGATACGCAGTATTTT. V and J are TRBV4-1 and TRBJ2-3; 8 bases agree with TRBD1. This CDR3 is built from 15 residues. Germline loops: CDR1 MGHRA, CDR2 YSYEKL. V gave up 4 bases and J gave up 5 bases; unmatched junction bases: 8.

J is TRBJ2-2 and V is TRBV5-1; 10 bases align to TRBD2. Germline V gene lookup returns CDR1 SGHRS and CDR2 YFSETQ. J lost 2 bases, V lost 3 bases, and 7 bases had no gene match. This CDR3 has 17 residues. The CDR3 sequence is CASSSSSGGANTGELFF. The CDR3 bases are TGCGCCAGCAGCTCCTCTAGCGGGGGAGCCAACACCGGGGAGCTGTTTTTT.

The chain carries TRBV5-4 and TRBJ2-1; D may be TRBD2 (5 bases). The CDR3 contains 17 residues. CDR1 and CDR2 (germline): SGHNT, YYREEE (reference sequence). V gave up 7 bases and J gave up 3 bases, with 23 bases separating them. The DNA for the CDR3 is TGTGCCAGCGCCTCCGGTAGGGAAACGGGGAACTACAATGAGCAGTTCTTC. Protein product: CASASGRETGNYNEQFF.

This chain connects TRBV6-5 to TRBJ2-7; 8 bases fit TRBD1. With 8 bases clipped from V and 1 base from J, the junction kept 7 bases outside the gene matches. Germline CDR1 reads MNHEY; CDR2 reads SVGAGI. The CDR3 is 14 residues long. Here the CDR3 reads CASAGTGGSYEQYF. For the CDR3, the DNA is TGTGCCAGCGCCGGGACAGGAGGATCCTACGAGCAGTACTTC.

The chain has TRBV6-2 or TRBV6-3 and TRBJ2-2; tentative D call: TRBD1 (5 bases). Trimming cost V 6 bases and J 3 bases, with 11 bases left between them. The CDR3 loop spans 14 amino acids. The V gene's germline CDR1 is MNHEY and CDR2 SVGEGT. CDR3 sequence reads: CASSLVRDTGELFF. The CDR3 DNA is TGTGCCAGCAGCCTCGTCAGGGACACCGGGGAGCTGTTTTTT.